This T cell receptor (beta chain) emerged from a study of cytomegalovirus exposure and HLA in healthy donors. Study overall: According to later analysis, the same platform produced the 100 to 150 validation and 666 first-cohort repertoires.

Repertoires were generated with immunoSEQ multiplex PCR, while TCRdb's copy carries only in-frame clones and drops some. This sample has about 160,000 clones, with 70% to 90% found just once. As regards this clone: Its antigen remains unidentified.

Study results and limitations: Subsequent analysis revealed that first-cohort TCR clusters tended to co-occur in the roughly 120 validation repertoires.

Donors came from a validation cohort of about 110 subjects, distinct from the first 666-subject cohort. Germline-derived CDR1 and CDR2 are SGDLS and YYNGEE. With 6 bases removed from V and 7 bases from J, the gap between germline ends came to 26 bases. The CDR3 is 16 amino acids. This TCR was sampled from a young man in good health and CMV-seronegative. The sample comprised PBMCs. The chain recombines TRBV9 with TRBJ2-7, with TRBD2 as a possible D gene (6 bases). CDR3 coding DNA: TGTGCCAGCACCCGGGATGCGGGACTTCTCGGTGGGGAGCAGTACTTC. As protein: CASTRDAGLLGGEQYF. Based on the CDR3 plus reference TRBV9 and TRBJ2-7, the full variable domain is DSGVTQTPKHLITATGQRVTLRCSPRSGDLSVYWYQQSLDQGLQFLIQYYNGEERAKGNILERFSAQQFPDLHSELNLSSLELGDSALYFCASTRDAGLLGGEQYFGPGTRLTVT.